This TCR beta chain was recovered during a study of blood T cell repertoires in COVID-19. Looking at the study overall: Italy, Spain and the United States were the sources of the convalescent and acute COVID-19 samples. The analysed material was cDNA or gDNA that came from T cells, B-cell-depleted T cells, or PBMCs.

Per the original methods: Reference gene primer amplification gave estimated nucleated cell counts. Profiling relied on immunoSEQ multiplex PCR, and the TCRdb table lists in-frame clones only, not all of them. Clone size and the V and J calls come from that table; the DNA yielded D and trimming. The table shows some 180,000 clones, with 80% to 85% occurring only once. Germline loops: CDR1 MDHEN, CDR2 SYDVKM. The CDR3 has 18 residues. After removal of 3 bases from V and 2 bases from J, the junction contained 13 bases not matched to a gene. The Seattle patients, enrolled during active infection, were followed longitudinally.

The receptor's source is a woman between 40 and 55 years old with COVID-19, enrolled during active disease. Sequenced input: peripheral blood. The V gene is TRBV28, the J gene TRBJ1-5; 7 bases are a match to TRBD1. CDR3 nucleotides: TGTGCCAGCAGTTTGACGAGGGGAAAACAGGGGCGCAATCAGCCCCAGCATTTT. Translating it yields CASSLTRGKQGRNQPQHF.